This TCR beta chain was identified during a study of CD8 T cells in ankylosing spondylitis (dated by TCRdb to about 2017). For the study in its entirety: To find TCR variants linked to disease, the study profiled T cell receptor beta repertoires in ankylosing spondylitis patients and healthy donors. In total, the full study cohort was made up of 85 to 140 healthy donors and about two dozen ankylosing spondylitis patients. Peripheral blood was sampled, and synovial fluid was additionally collected from ankylosing spondylitis patients. Broad study findings and their caveats: The disease-linked clones showed a CD8+ phenotype and occurred at relatively low frequencies in peripheral blood. Some TCR beta motif variants had previously been reported in synovial fluid and blood of reactive arthritis patients, which suggested common disease-initiation mechanisms. According to the report, matched synovial fluid samples from ankylosing spondylitis patients were significantly enriched for the disease-linked clones. Blood from ankylosing spondylitis patients appeared to be characterized by a TCR beta motif made up of under ten highly homologous amino acid variants.

In this sample, this clonotype turned up a few times. Its cognate antigen has yet to be identified. No much larger clonotype is one base removed from it; base qualities were not supplied. TCRdb shows the sequencer as Illumina HiSeq 2500. Quantitative 5'-RACE with molecular barcodes was used to prepare TCR beta libraries. Regarding the original processing steps: A new computational method based on a probabilistic model of VDJ rearrangement was used to identify disease-linked TCR variants. The raw public data were reprocessed by TCRdb itself: fastp quality trimming at Q25, MiXCR clonotype calling, in-frame beta chains only. CDR3 protein duplicates are merged, each entry listing the most common genes and DNA. V and J calls and clone size were set by TCRdb, not the authors. For this sample there are 200,000 to 300,000 distinct CDR3 sequences; 20% to 30% appear just once. Clones ranked in the top ten supply over 0.55% of the sample.

CDR1 and CDR2, per the germline V gene (reference sequence), are DFQATT and SNEGSKA. The cysteine opens and the phenylalanine closes a CDR3 of 13 amino acids. Left in the record is the CDR3 DNA by itself, 39 bases read in frame from the first base. V lost 8 bases and J lost 4 bases; the stretch between them is 16 bases long. The sequenced material came from blood, either unsorted or a sorted T cell fraction (not recorded which). This clonotype originated in a male donor with ankylosing spondylitis or in good health (not recorded which). The chain is encoded by TRBV20-1 joined to TRBJ2-3; the D match is possibly TRBD1 or TRBD2, with 5 bases aligned in each. The DNA sequence is TGCAGTACAAGAGGGGAGCGGTCAGATACGCAGTATTTT. Translated, this is CSTRGERSDTQYF.